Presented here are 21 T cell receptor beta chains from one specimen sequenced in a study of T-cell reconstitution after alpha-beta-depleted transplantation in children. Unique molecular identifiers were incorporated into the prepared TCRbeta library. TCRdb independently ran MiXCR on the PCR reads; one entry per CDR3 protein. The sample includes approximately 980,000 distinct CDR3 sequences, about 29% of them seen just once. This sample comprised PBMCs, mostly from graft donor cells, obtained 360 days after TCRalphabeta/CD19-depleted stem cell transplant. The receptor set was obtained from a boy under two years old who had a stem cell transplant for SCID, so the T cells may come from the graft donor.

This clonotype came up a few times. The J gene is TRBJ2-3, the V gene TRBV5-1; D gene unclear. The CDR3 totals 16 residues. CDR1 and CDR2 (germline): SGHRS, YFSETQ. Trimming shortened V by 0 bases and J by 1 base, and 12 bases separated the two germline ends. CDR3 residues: CASSLDFAKRTDTQYF. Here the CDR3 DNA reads TGCGCCAGCAGCTTGGATTTCGCCAAACGCACAGATACGCAGTATTTT.

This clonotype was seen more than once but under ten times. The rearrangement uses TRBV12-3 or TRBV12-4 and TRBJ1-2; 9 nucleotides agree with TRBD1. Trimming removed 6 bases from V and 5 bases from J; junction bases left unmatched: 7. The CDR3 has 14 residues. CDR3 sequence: CASSPTGGPYGYTF. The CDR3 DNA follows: TGTGCCAGCAGCCCGACAGGGGGGCCGTATGGCTACACCTTC.

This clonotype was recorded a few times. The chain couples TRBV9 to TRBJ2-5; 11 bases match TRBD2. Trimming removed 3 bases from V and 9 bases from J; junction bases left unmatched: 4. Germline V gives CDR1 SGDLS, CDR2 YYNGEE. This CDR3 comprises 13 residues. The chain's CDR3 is CASSGLAGRSQYF. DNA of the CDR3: TGTGCCAGCAGCGGACTAGCGGGGAGGTCCCAGTACTTC.

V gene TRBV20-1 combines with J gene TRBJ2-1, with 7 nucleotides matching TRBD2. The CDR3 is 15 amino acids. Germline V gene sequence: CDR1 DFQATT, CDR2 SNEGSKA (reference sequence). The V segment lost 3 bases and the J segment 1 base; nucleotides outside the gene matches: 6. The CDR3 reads CSARVLAASYNEQFF. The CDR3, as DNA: TGCAGTGCTAGGGTTCTAGCGGCTTCCTACAATGAGCAGTTCTTC.

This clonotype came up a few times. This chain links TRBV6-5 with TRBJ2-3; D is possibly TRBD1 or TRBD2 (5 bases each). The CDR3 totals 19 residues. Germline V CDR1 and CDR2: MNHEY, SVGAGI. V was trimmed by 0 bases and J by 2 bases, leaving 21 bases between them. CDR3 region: CASSYSFGDVTANTDTQYF. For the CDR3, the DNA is TGTGCCAGCAGTTACTCGTTCGGGGACGTTACGGCCAACACAGATACGCAGTATTTT.

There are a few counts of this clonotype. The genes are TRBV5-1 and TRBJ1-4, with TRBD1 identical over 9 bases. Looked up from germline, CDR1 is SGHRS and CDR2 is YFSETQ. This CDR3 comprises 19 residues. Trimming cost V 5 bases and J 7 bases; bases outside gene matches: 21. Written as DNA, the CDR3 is TGCGCCAGCAGGACACTGCAGGGACAGGGCCATACTGACGGTGAAAAACTGTTTTTT. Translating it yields CASRTLQGQGHTDGEKLFF. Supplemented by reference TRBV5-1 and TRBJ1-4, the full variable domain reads KAGVTQTPRYLIKTRGQQVTLSCSPISGHRSVSWYQQTPGQGLQFLFEYFSETQRNKGNFPGRFSGRQFSNSRSEMNVSTLELGDSALYLCASRTLQGQGHTDGEKLFFGSGTQLSVL.

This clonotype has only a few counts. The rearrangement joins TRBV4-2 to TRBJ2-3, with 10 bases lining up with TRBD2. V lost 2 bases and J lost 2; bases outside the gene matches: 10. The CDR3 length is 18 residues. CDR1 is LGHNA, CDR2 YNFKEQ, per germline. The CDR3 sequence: CASSQSRLAGVTTDTQYF. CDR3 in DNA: TGTGCCAGCAGCCAAAGCCGTCTAGCGGGGGTGACCACAGATACGCAGTATTTT.

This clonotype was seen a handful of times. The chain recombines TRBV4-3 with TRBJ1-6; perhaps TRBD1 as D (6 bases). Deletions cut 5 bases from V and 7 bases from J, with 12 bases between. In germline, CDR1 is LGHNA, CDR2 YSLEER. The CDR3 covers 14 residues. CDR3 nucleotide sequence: TGCGCCAGCAGCATACGGACAGAGAATTCACCCCTCCACTTT. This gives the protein CASSIRTENSPLHF.

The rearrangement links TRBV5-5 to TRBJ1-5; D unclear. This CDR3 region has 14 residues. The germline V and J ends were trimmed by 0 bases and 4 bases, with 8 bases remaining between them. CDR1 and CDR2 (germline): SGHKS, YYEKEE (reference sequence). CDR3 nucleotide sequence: TGTGCCAGCAGCTTGGCCCCCAAGAATCAGCCCCAGCATTTT. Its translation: CASSLAPKNQPQHF.

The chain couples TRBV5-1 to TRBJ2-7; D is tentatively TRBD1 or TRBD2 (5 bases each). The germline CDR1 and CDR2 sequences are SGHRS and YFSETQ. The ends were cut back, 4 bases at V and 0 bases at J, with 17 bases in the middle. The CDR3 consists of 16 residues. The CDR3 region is CASSPRDPKSSYEQYF. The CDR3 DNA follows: TGCGCCAGCAGCCCCCGGGACCCCAAAAGCTCCTACGAGCAGTACTTC.

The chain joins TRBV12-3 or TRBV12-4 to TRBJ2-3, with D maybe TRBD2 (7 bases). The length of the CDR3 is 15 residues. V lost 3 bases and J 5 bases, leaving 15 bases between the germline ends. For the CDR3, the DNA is TGTGCCAGCAGTTTTAGGGGGGGGGCCAGAGATACGCAGTATTTT. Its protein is CASSFRGGARDTQYF.

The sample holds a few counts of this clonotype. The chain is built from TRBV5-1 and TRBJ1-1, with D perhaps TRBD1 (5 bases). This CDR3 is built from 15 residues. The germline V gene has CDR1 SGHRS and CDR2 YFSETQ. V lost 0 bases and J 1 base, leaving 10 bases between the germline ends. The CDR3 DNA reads TGCGCCAGCAGCTTGGCCGGGCAGGGGAACACTGAAGCTTTCTTT. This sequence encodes CASSLAGQGNTEAFF.

The CDR3 DNA is TGTGCCAGCACTCACTTCGGGGGGCCGGAGCCCTGGGCGTATAATGAGCAGTTCTTC. This encodes CASTHFGGPEPWAYNEQFF. This chain uses TRBV27 with TRBJ2-1; D might be TRBD2 (7 bases). This CDR3 spans 19 amino acids. The germline gives CDR1 MNHEY, CDR2 SMNVEV (reference sequence). Trimming took off 7 bases at V and 7 bases at J, with 32 bases between the two ends.

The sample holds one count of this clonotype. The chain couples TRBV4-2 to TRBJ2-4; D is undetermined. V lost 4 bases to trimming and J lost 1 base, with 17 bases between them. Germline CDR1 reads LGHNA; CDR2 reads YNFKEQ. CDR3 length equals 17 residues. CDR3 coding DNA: TGTGCCAGCAGCCCTCCGGACGGTCAGTGGGCCAAAAACATTCAGTACTTC. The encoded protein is CASSPPDGQWAKNIQYF.

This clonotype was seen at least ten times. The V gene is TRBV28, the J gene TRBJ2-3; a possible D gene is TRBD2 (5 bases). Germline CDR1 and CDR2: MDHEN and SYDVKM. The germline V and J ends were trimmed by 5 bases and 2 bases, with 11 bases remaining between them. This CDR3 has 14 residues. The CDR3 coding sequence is TGTGCCAGCAGTCCGAGGGCTCTCACAGATACGCAGTATTTT. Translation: CASSPRALTDTQYF.

In DNA, the CDR3 is TGTGCCAGCAGTCCTTTGGGTAGGGGGAGCTCCTATAATTCACCCCTCCACTTT. It encodes CASSPLGRGSSYNSPLHF. The genes are TRBV12-3 or TRBV12-4 and TRBJ1-6; D is possibly TRBD1 (6 bases). The CDR3 is 18 residues long. V was cut by 5 bases and J by 0 bases, with 17 bases left in between.

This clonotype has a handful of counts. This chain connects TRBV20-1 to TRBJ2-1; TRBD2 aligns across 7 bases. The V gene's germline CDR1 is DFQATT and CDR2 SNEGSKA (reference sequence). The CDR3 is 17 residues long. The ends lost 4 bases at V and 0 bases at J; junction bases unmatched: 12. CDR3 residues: CSANLWSGGSSYNEQFF. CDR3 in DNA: TGCAGTGCTAACCTATGGTCCGGGGGGAGCTCCTACAATGAGCAGTTCTTC.

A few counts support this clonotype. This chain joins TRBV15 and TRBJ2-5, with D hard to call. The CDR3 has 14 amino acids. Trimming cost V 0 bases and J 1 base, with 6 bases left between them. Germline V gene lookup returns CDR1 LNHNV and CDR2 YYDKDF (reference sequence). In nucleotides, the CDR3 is TGTGCCACCAGCAGAGATCCTGGCCAAGAGACCCAGTACTTC. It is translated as CATSRDPGQETQYF. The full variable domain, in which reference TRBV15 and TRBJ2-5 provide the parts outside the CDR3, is DAMVIQNPRYQVTQFGKPVTLSCSQTLNHNVMYWYQQKSSQAPKLLFHYYDKDFNNEADTPDNFQSRRPNTSFCFLDIRSPGLGDTAMYLCATSRDPGQETQYFGPGTRLLVL.

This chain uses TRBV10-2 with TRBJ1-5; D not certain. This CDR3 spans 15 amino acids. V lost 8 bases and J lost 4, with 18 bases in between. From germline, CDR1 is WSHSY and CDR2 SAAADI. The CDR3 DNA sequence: TGCGCCAGCTCGGACGGCCGCCTTTGGAATCAGCCCCAGCATTTT. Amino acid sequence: CASSDGRLWNQPQHF.

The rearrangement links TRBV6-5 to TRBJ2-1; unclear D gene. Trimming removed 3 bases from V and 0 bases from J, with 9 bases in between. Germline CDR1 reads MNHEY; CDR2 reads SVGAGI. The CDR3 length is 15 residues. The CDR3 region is CASSYRKSSYNEQFF. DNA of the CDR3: TGTGCCAGCAGTTATCGCAAGAGCTCCTACAATGAGCAGTTCTTC.

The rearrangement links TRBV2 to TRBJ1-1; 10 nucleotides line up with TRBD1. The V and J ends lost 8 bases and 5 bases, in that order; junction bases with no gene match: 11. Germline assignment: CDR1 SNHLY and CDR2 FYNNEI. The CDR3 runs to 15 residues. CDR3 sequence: CASRTGGGGNTEAFF. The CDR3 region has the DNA TGTGCCAGCCGGACAGGGGGTGGCGGGAATACTGAAGCTTTCTTT.